These 15 T cell receptor beta chains came from one sample sequenced in a study of cytomegalovirus exposure and HLA in healthy donors. Both 60 Vbeta primers and 13 Jbeta primers went into the PCR. Clones were sequenced by immunoSEQ multiplex PCR, and TCRdb holds only the in-frame ones, with some missing. The sample contains some 120,000 clones, about 80% of which appear only once. The sequenced sample consisted of PBMCs. Receptors were obtained from a middle-aged woman in good health and CMV-seropositive.

CDR3 nucleotide sequence: TGTGCCAGCAGTGAAGCACTGGGGCCCAGCAATCAGCCCCAGCATTTT. This translates into CASSEALGPSNQPQHF. The gene calls are TRBV2 and TRBJ1-5; possible D gene TRBD1, 5 bases. The germline gives CDR1 SNHLY, CDR2 FYNNEI. This CDR3 has 16 amino acids. The germline V and J ends were trimmed by 0 bases and 1 base, with 10 bases remaining between them.

This chain connects TRBV28 to TRBJ2-4, with 7 nucleotides matching TRBD1. V shed 5 bases and J 5 bases; nucleotides not matched to a gene: 3. Germline V gene sequence: CDR1 MDHEN, CDR2 SYDVKM. CDR3 length equals 13 residues. CDR3 protein: CASSRDSQNIQYF. DNA for the CDR3: TGTGCCAGCAGTCGGGACAGTCAAAACATTCAGTACTTC.

The chain carries TRBV11-3 and TRBJ2-2; the D gene is possibly TRBD2 (7 bases). Germline V CDR1 and CDR2: SGHNT, YENEEA. Trimming removed 5 bases from V and 5 bases from J, with 12 bases in between. The CDR3 is 14 residues long. In DNA, the CDR3 is TGTGCCAGCAGCCGGACAGCGGGGACCGGGGAGCTGTTTTTT. Amino acid sequence: CASSRTAGTGELFF.

V usage is TRBV28 and J usage is TRBJ1-2, with D possibly matching TRBD1 (5 bases). Germline loops: CDR1 MDHEN, CDR2 SYDVKM. Trimming shortened V by 3 bases and J by 4 bases, and 21 bases separated the two germline ends. The CDR3 runs 17 residues. CDR3 loop: CASSFALRGDRGYGYTF. DNA of the CDR3: TGTGCCAGCAGTTTTGCCTTGCGGGGGGATCGAGGCTATGGCTACACCTTC.

This chain links TRBV7-8 with TRBJ2-7; possibly TRBD1 for D (6 bases). Germline-derived CDR1 and CDR2 are SGHVS and FQNEAQ. The ends were cut back, 2 bases at V and 3 bases at J, with 11 bases in the middle. This CDR3 comprises 14 residues. Written as DNA, the CDR3 is TGTGCCAGCAGCTTATTGCCAGGGGACTACGAGCAGTACTTC. Its protein is CASSLLPGDYEQYF.

This clone was found once. V usage is TRBV7-8 and J usage is TRBJ2-3; TRBD2 aligns across 14 bases. Trimming took 2 bases from V and 1 from J; bases not matched to a gene: 5. Per germline, CDR1 SGHVS and CDR2 FQNEAQ. The CDR3 has 18 residues. CDR3 nucleotides: TGTGCCAGCAGCTTAAGACTAGCGGGAGGGCCGCGCACAGATACGCAGTATTTT. Translated, it gives CASSLRLAGGPRTDTQYF. The full variable domain, rest sourced from reference TRBV7-8 and TRBJ2-3, is GAGVSQSPRYKVAKRGQDVALRCDPISGHVSLFWYQQALGQGPEFLTYFQNEAQLDKSGLPSDRFFAERPEGSVSTLKIQRTQQEDSAVYLCASSLRLAGGPRTDTQYFGPGTRLTVL.

The V and J genes are TRBV7-6 and TRBJ2-1, with a weak D call TRBD1 (6 bases). The germline V and J ends were trimmed by 1 base and 6 bases, with 13 bases remaining between them. The CDR3 covers 15 residues. CDR1 SGHVS and CDR2 FNYEAQ come from the germline V gene. CDR3 residues: CASSLVAGTINEQFF. CDR3 coding DNA: TGTGCCAGCAGCTTAGTGGCCGGGACAATCAATGAGCAGTTCTTC.

This clone showed up just a few times. The chain has TRBV6-4 and TRBJ2-1; TRBD2 matches 11 bases. The CDR3 loop spans 15 amino acids. Germline assignment: CDR1 MRHNA and CDR2 SNTAGT. J was trimmed by 4 bases and V by 2 bases; bases with no gene match: 1. The CDR3 loop is CASSDASGGYNEQFF. The CDR3 DNA reads TGTGCCAGCAGTGACGCTAGCGGGGGGTACAATGAGCAGTTCTTC.

This chain uses TRBV6-5 with TRBJ2-1, with D possibly being TRBD2 (5 bases). The CDR3 is 12 amino acids. CDR1 and CDR2 from the germline V gene are MNHEY and SVGAGI. V was trimmed by 1 base and J by 9 bases, leaving 7 bases between them. In DNA, the CDR3 is TGTGCCAGCAGTTACTTGGGGAGTGAGCAGTTCTTC. As protein: CASSYLGSEQFF.

The V gene is TRBV6-5, the J gene TRBJ2-7; 13 bases line up with TRBD2. The V gene's germline CDR1 is MNHEY and CDR2 SVGAGI. Trimming at V came to 8 bases and at J to 3 bases, leaving 4 bases not matched to a gene. The CDR3 has 14 amino acids. This CDR3 is CASARTSGSYEQYF. The CDR3 nucleotides read TGTGCCAGCGCCCGGACTAGCGGGAGCTACGAGCAGTACTTC.

This clone was found once. V is TRBV28 and J is TRBJ2-2; tentatively, D is TRBD2 (6 bases). This CDR3 is 15 amino acids long. Germline values: CDR1 MDHEN, CDR2 SYDVKM. Trimming took off 1 base at V and 2 bases at J, with 8 bases between the two ends. CDR3 nucleotides: TGTGCCAGCAGTTTATTCGGGAGTAACACCGGGGAGCTGTTTTTT. Translation gives CASSLFGSNTGELFF.

A few counts support this clone. J is TRBJ2-7 and V is TRBV19; TRBD2 matches 10 bases. Germline V gives CDR1 LNHDA, CDR2 SQIVND (reference sequence). CDR3 length: 16 residues. V trimming: 3 bases; J trimming: 5 bases; junction bases outside the gene matches: 10. CDR3 amino acids: CASSMGLAGALNEQYF. The CDR3 nucleotides read TGTGCCAGTAGTATGGGGCTAGCGGGAGCTTTGAACGAGCAGTACTTC.

V gene TRBV7-8 combines with J gene TRBJ1-5; the match to TRBD1 covers 7 bases. The CDR3 is made up of 14 amino acids. V trimming: 4 bases; J trimming: 3 bases; junction bases outside the gene matches: 3. Germline lookup yields CDR1 SGHVS and CDR2 FQNEAQ. The CDR3 DNA reads as TGTGCCAGCAGCTCGGGACAGCTCAATCAGCCCCAGCATTTT. This gives the protein CASSSGQLNQPQHF.

The chain has TRBV5-1 and TRBJ1-3; D remains unclear. The CDR3 length is 19 residues. Germline V gene sequence: CDR1 SGHRS, CDR2 YFSETQ. Trimming took off 3 bases at V and 0 bases at J, with 22 bases between the two ends. Here the CDR3 DNA reads TGCGCCAGCAGCTACCCGACAAGGATGGCCTCCCGCTCTGGAAACACCATATATTTT. Translation: CASSYPTRMASRSGNTIYF.

This chain connects TRBV6-5 to TRBJ2-3; 10 bases match TRBD2. The germline CDR1 and CDR2 sequences are MNHEY and SVGAGI. The CDR3 consists of 15 residues. With 2 bases clipped from V and 8 bases from J, the junction kept 7 bases outside the gene matches. The CDR3 DNA follows: TGTGCCAGCAGTTACCCCGGGACTAGCGCGGCTACGCAGTATTTT. Translated, it gives CASSYPGTSAATQYF.